Presented here are 10 T cell receptor beta chains from one specimen sequenced in a study of blood T cells in healthy people across ages. The second PCR ran about 6 to 12 cycles with a sample-barcoded 5' primer and J-beta primers. TCRdb re-called the 5' RACE reads through MiXCR, storing one row per CDR3 protein. The table records some 800,000 distinct CDR3 sequences, approximately 25% of them present only once. In addition, the sample was reused for a study of T cells of mothers and their children.

Sequencing was done on a sample of blood. The receptors shown here come from a boy aged 5-17 years in good health.

This clonotype was recorded a few times. CDR3 amino acids: CASSYIWREGDEQFF. The CDR3 nucleotides read TGTGCCAGCAGTTATATCTGGCGGGAGGGGGATGAGCAGTTCTTC. The chain joins TRBV6-2 or TRBV6-3 to TRBJ2-5; 9 bases align to TRBD2. The DNA end lines up better with TRBJ2-1; the J call may be wrong. Germline values: CDR1 MNHEY, CDR2 SVGEGT. The CDR3 has 15 amino acids.

V is TRBV27 and J is TRBJ1-6, with D unclear. V was pared by 4 bases and J by 9 bases, with 7 bases between. The CDR3 has 12 residues. Germline CDR1 reads MNHEY; CDR2 reads SMNVEV (reference sequence). CDR3 in amino acids: CASSSLGSPLHF. The CDR3 coding sequence is TGTGCCAGCAGTTCATTGGGTTCACCCCTCCACTTT.

V usage is TRBV20-1 and J usage is TRBJ2-7; 9 bases match TRBD2. CDR3 length: 15 amino acids. Looked up from germline, CDR1 is DFQATT and CDR2 is SNEGSKA (reference sequence). The trim removed 6 bases at V and 1 base at J, leaving 10 bases unmatched. This chain's CDR3 is CSANVAGARSYEQYF. CDR3 DNA sequence: TGCAGTGCAAACGTAGCGGGAGCCCGATCCTACGAGCAGTACTTC.

V and J are TRBV20-1 and TRBJ1-6, with 7 bases identical to TRBD1. The CDR3 is made up of 16 amino acids. V shed 1 base, J shed 9 bases, and the junction held 12 bases outside the gene matches. Germline V CDR1 and CDR2: DFQATT, SNEGSKA (reference sequence). The CDR3 region is CSARVPGQTISSPLHF. DNA for the CDR3: TGCAGTGCTAGAGTGCCGGGACAGACAATTAGTTCACCCCTCCACTTT.

On this clonotype itself: An end of the junction differs from the germline gene, which may be a read error. This chain joins TRBV7-7 and TRBJ2-2; D not resolved. The CDR3 runs 14 residues. Germline assignment: CDR1 SSHAT and CDR2 FNYEAQ (reference sequence). For the CDR3, the DNA is TGTGCTAGCAGTCACGGCAGGAACACCGGGGAGCTGTTTTTT. Its translation is CASSHGRNTGELFF.

The V and J genes are TRBV20-1 and TRBJ2-2, with 7 bases lining up with TRBD1. The length of the CDR3 is 15 residues. V lost 3 bases, J lost 1 base, and 5 bases stayed unmatched. Germline CDR1 and CDR2: DFQATT and SNEGSKA (reference sequence). The CDR3 DNA is TGCAGTGCTAGGGCAGGGGGTTGGAACACCGGGGAGCTGTTTTTT. Translating gives CSARAGGWNTGELFF.

For the CDR3, the DNA is TGCGCCAGCAGTTATGGGGGGGTCTCGAGCACAGATACGCAGTATTTT. Encoded protein: CASSYGGVSSTDTQYF. The V and J genes are TRBV5-1 and TRBJ2-3, with TRBD2 matching 7 bases. Germline CDR1 and CDR2: SGHRS and YFSETQ. V shed 5 bases and J 0 bases; nucleotides not matched to a gene: 9. This CDR3 spans 16 amino acids.

This chain links TRBV12-3 or TRBV12-4 with TRBJ2-6, with TRBD1 matching over 8 bases. The V segment lost 5 bases and the J segment 18 bases; nucleotides outside the gene matches: 18. The CDR3 runs to 15 residues. As DNA, the CDR3 is TGTGCCAGCAGTCACAGGGGGTTTGGGGCCAACCTCCAGACTTTC. Protein: CASSHRGFGANLQTF.

This clonotype has a single count. The genes are TRBV7-9 and TRBJ2-5, with 8 bases fitting TRBD2. Germline lookup yields CDR1 SEHNR and CDR2 FQNEAQ (reference sequence). V lost 2 bases and J lost 2; bases outside the gene matches: 7. The CDR3 length is 16 residues. CDR3: CASSLLEAGAQETQYF. Written as DNA, the CDR3 is TGTGCCAGCAGCTTATTAGAAGCGGGGGCGCAAGAGACCCAGTACTTC.

This clonotype occurred a few times. This rearrangement joins TRBV7-3 to TRBJ2-5; 11 bases fit TRBD2. The J call may be faulty, since TRBJ2-1 better matches the DNA end. The CDR3 sequence is 17 residues long. Germline loops: CDR1 SGHTA, CDR2 FQGTGA. The CDR3 DNA reads as TGTGCCAGCAGCGTAGGGACTAGCGGAGACGACTACAATGGACAGTTCTTC. Protein sequence: CASSVGTSGDDYNGQFF.